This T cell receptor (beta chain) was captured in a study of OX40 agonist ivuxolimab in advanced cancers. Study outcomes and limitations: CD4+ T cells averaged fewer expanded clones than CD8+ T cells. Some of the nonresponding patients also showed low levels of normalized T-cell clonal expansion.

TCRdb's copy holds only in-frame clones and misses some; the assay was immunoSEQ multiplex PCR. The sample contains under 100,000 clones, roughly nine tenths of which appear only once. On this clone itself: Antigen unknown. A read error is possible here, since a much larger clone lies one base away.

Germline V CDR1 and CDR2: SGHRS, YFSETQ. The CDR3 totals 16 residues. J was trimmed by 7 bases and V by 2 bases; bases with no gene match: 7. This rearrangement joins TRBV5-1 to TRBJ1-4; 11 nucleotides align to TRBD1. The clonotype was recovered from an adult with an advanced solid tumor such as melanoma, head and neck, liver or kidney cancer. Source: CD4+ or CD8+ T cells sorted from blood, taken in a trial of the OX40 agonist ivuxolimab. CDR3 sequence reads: CASSFYAGTGGEKLFF. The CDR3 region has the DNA TGCGCCAGCAGCTTCTACGCCGGGACAGGGGGTGAAAAACTGTTTTTT.